Sequencing of this T cell receptor beta chain was carried out in a study of read filtering for tumor transcriptome and immune sequencing. Study overall: Mean patient age was approximately 66 years, range about 40 to 85; approximately 17 male, about 15 female. By R-ISS, stages I, II and III held roughly 8, 15 and 7 patients.

CDR3 length: 16 amino acids. The ends lost 6 bases at V and 4 bases at J; junction bases unmatched: 11. The germline gives CDR1 SQVTM, CDR2 ANQGSEA. The library was built from roughly 400 ng RNA with molecular barcoded adaptors for alpha/delta and beta/gamma chains. TCRdb used MiXCR to reprocess the reads, holding one entry per CDR3 protein. The sample includes 100,000 to 150,000 distinct CDR3 sequences, approximately 13% of them seen just once. This clonotype was picked up many times. What it binds is not known. Study conclusions and caveats: This fraction held mixed bone marrow immune cells after CD138-negative sorting.

The TCR sequence derives from a donor at least 40 years old with multiple myeloma. This chain uses TRBV29-1 with TRBJ2-1; 11 bases are a match to TRBD2. The sequencing input was a population of CD138-negative cells sorted from bone marrow. CDR3 sequence reads: CSVGGTSGRGYNEQFF. As DNA, the CDR3 is TGCAGCGTCGGTGGGACTAGCGGAAGGGGTTACAATGAGCAGTTCTTC.